These 12 T cell receptor beta chains were all obtained from the same sample, sequenced in a study of T cells in Graves' hyperthyroidism and ophthalmopathy. Amplification yielded TCR beta CDR3 regions, with RNA transcripts as the source. A first-round RT-PCR of the TCR CDR3 used the HTBI primer set. TCRdb redid the calling of the multiplex PCR reads with MiXCR, one entry per CDR3 protein. The sample includes roughly 93,000 distinct CDR3 sequences, roughly 40% of them seen just once. The source material was peripheral blood or thyroid tissue (not recorded which). The receptors here all came from a woman aged 30 to 39 with Graves' hyperthyroidism.

The gene calls are TRBV28 and TRBJ1-1, with D unresolved. CDR3 length equals 17 residues. The V gene's germline CDR1 is MDHEN and CDR2 SYDVKM. The V end lost 3 bases, the J end lost 1 base, and 18 bases lay between the germline ends. The CDR3 region is CASSFDRMDGWNTEAFF. Written as DNA, the CDR3 is TGTGCCAGCAGTTTTGATCGGATGGACGGATGGAACACTGAAGCTTTCTTT.

This clonotype was counted a single time. The V call is TRBV7-9, the J call TRBJ1-2; D is possibly TRBD1 (6 bases). Germline V gene data show CDR1 as SEHNR and CDR2 as FQNEAQ (reference sequence). This CDR3 region has 16 residues. Trimming left V 6 bases short and J 4 bases short, with 21 bases between. CDR3 nucleotide sequence: TGTGCCAGCAGTTTAAGTCTGGGGGCAGGTGTCTATGGCTACACCTTC. Amino acid sequence: CASSLSLGAGVYGYTF.

Many counts were recorded for this clonotype. The chain uses TRBV6-5 and TRBJ1-1; D ambiguous. Germline V lookup: CDR1 MNHEY, CDR2 SVGAGI. The CDR3 sequence is 12 residues long. V lost 6 bases to trimming and J lost 7 bases, with 12 bases between them. The DNA for the CDR3 is TGTGCCAGCAGACACGTCAGATATGAAGCTTTCTTT. This codes for CASRHVRYEAFF.

This chain connects TRBV20-1 to TRBJ1-5; no clear D. The CDR3 contains 11 residues. Germline V gene data show CDR1 as DFQATT and CDR2 as SNEGSKA (reference sequence). CDR3 DNA sequence: TGCAGCTTGGCGGGGAATCAGCCCCAGCATTTT. Its translation: CSLAGNQPQHF.

This clonotype is medium-sized (0.01 to 0.1%) within its sample. The chain has TRBV7-8 and TRBJ1-1; tentatively, D is TRBD1 (5 bases). CDR3 length: 13 residues. V was cut by 5 bases and J by 2 bases, with 9 bases left in between. Germline CDR1 SGHVS, CDR2 FQNEAQ. CDR3 nucleotides: TGTGCCAGCAGCATTGACAGAAACACTGAAGCTTTCTTT. Its protein is CASSIDRNTEAFF.

About this clonotype itself: At one end, the junction sequence differs from germline, possibly due to a read error. The chain couples TRBV5-4 to TRBJ2-7; TRBD2 matches 8 bases. This CDR3 is 12 amino acids long. Germline CDR1 SGHNT, CDR2 YYREEE (reference sequence). DNA for the CDR3: TGCGCCAGCAGCGGGGGACGCCACGAGCAGTACTTC. Translated: CASSGGRHEQYF.

At least ten counts were recorded for this clonotype. The chain recombines TRBV19 with TRBJ2-7, with D unclear. V was clipped by 10 bases and J by 2 bases, with 9 bases between them. Germline V lookup: CDR1 LNHDA, CDR2 SQIVND (reference sequence). This CDR3 comprises 11 residues. CDR3 loop: CATGLAYEQYF. Here the CDR3 DNA reads TGTGCCACCGGGTTGGCCTACGAGCAGTACTTC.

In this sample, this clonotype turned up many times. The V and J genes are TRBV28 and TRBJ1-1; D is uncertain. Germline V lookup: CDR1 MDHEN, CDR2 SYDVKM. CDR3 length equals 14 residues. V was pared by 6 bases and J by 4 bases, with 15 bases between. The chain's CDR3 is CASRPILVGTEAFF. The CDR3 DNA sequence: TGTGCCAGCAGACCGATCCTCGTTGGCACTGAAGCTTTCTTT. The full variable domain, rest sourced from reference TRBV28 and TRBJ1-1, is DVKVTQSSRYLVKRTGEKVFLECVQDMDHENMFWYRQDPGLGLRLIYFSYDVKMKEKGDIPEGYSVSREKKERFSLILESASTNQTSMYLCASRPILVGTEAFFGQGTRLTVV.

Concerning this clonotype itself: This is likely a read error, given that the CDR3 carries no conserved phenylalanine or tryptophan at its end. This chain uses TRBV10-3 with TRBJ1-1; D is perhaps TRBD1 (6 bases). Germline lookup yields CDR1 ENHRY and CDR2 SYGVKD. CDR3 length: 13 residues. The chain's CDR3 is CAISEIGGRTAFI. CDR3 nucleotide sequence: TGTGCAATCAGTGAGATAGGGGGAAGAACGGCTTTCATT.

This clonotype has at least ten counts. The CDR3 DNA sequence: TGTGCCAGCAGTCGACCAGGGGAGAAAAAACTGTTTTTT. Translating it yields CASSRPGEKKLFF. J is TRBJ1-4 and V is TRBV27; tentatively, D is TRBD1 (6 bases). The germline V gene encodes CDR1 MNHEY and CDR2 SMNVEV (reference sequence). The CDR3 loop spans 13 amino acids. With 5 bases removed from V and 9 bases from J, the gap between germline ends came to 13 bases. The whole variable domain, remainder taken from reference TRBV27 and TRBJ1-4, is EAQVTQNPRYLITVTGKKLTVTCSQNMNHEYMSWYRQDPGLGLRQIYYSMNVEVTDKGDVPEGYKVSRKEKRNFPLILESPSPNQTSLYFCASSRPGEKKLFFGSGTQLSVL.

The chain's CDR3 is CASSLGQNNEQFF. CDR3 in DNA: TGTGCCAGCAGCTTAGGACAGAACAATGAGCAGTTCTTC. The rearrangement links TRBV7-2 to TRBJ2-1; a possible D gene is TRBD1 (5 bases). Germline V gene lookup returns CDR1 SGHTA and CDR2 FQGNSA. CDR3 length: 13 amino acids. The V gene lost 1 base and the J gene lost 5 bases, with 6 bases spanning the gap.

The DNA for the CDR3 is TGTGCCAGCAGCTTCCAGACAGTCTATGGCTACACCTTC. This sequence encodes CASSFQTVYGYTF. The chain links TRBV7-3 to TRBJ1-2; possible D gene TRBD1, 5 bases. Germline V gives CDR1 SGHTA, CDR2 FQGTGA. V lost 3 bases and J lost 4, with 9 bases in between. The CDR3 contains 13 residues.